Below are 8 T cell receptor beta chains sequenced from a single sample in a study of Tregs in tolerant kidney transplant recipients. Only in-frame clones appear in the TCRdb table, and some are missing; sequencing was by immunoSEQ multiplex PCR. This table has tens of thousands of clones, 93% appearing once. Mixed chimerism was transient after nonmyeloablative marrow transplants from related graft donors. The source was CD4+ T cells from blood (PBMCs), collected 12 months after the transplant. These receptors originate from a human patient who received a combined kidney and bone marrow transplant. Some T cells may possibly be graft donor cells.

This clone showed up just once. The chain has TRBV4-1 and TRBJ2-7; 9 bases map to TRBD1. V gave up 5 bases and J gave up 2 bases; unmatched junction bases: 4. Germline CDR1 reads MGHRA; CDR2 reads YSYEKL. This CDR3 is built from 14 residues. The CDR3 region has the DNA TGCGCCAGCAGCGTGACAGGGGGAGCCTACGAGCAGTACTTC. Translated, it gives CASSVTGGAYEQYF.

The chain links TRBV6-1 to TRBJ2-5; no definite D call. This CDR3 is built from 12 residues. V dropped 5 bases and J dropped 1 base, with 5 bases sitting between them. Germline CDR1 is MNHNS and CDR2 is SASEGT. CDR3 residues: CASSRSQETQYF. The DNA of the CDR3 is TGTGCCAGCAGTCGCAGCCAAGAGACCCAGTACTTC.

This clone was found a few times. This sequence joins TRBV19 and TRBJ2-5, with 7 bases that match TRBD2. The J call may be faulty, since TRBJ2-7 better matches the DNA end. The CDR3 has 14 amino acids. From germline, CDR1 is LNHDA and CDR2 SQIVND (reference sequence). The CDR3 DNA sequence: TGTGCCAGTAGAGCGGGACCGTCTACCTACGAGCAGTACTTC. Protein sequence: CASRAGPSTYEQYF.

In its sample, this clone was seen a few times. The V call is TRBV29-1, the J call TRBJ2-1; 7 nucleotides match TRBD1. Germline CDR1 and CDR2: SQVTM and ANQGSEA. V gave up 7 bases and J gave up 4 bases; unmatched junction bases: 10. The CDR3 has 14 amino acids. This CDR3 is CSATSDRRYNEQFF. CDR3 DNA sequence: TGCAGCGCCACGTCGGACAGGCGGTACAATGAGCAGTTCTTC.

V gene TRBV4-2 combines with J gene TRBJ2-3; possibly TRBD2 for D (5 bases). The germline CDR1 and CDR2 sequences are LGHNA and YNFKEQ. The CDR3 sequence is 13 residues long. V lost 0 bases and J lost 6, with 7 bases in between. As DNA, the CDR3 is TGTGCCAGCAGCCAAGATAGGAGGGATACGCAGTATTTT. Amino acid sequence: CASSQDRRDTQYF.

The CDR3 sequence is CASNQDRGANYGYTF. The CDR3 nucleotides are TGTGCCAGTAATCAGGACAGGGGTGCCAACTATGGCTACACCTTC. The J gene is TRBJ1-2, the V gene TRBV19; 9 bases line up with TRBD1. Germline loops: CDR1 LNHDA, CDR2 SQIVND (reference sequence). The trim removed 7 bases at V and 2 bases at J, leaving 8 bases unmatched. The CDR3 is 15 residues long.

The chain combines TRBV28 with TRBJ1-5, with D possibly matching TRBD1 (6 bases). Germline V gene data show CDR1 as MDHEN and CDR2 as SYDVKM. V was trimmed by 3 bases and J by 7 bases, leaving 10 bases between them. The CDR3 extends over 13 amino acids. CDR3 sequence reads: CASSFQGLQPQHF. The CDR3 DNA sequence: TGTGCCAGCAGTTTTCAGGGGCTACAGCCCCAGCATTTT.

This CDR3 is CASSLTGVTYEQYF. CDR3 coding DNA: TGTGCCAGCAGTCTGACAGGTGTAACCTACGAGCAGTACTTC. The rearrangement uses TRBV6-5 and TRBJ2-7; D might be TRBD1 (6 bases). The germline V gene encodes CDR1 MNHEY and CDR2 SVGAGI. The CDR3 is 14 residues long. Trimming shortened V by 5 bases and J by 2 bases, and 13 bases separated the two germline ends.